The 23 T cell receptor beta chains below all came from one sample that was sequenced in a study of cytotoxic CD8 clonotypes in ibrutinib-treated CLL. TCRdb's copy holds only in-frame clones and misses some; the assay was immunoSEQ multiplex PCR. The sample carries 150,000 to 200,000 clones, around three quarters recorded once. The source material was PBMCs, sampled after 24 months of ibrutinib treatment. Receptors were obtained from a human donor with chronic lymphocytic leukemia.

CDR3 nucleotides: TGTGCCAGCGGGACACCCCGGGGTGAGCAGTTCTTC. Translating gives CASGTPRGEQFF. The chain employs TRBV2 and TRBJ2-1; tentatively, D is TRBD1 (6 bases). Per the germline V gene, CDR1 is SNHLY and CDR2 is FYNNEI. V was pared by 8 bases and J by 9 bases, with 14 bases between. This CDR3 has 12 amino acids.

The J gene is TRBJ2-2, the V gene TRBV19, with D perhaps matching TRBD1 (5 bases). V was pared by 3 bases and J by 5 bases, with 10 bases between. From germline, CDR1 is LNHDA and CDR2 SQIVND (reference sequence). The CDR3 runs 14 residues. In DNA, the CDR3 is TGTGCCAGTAGTATCGACAGTTTTACCGGGGAGCTGTTTTTT. Its translation: CASSIDSFTGELFF. Based on the CDR3 plus reference TRBV19 and TRBJ2-2, the full variable domain is DGGITQSPKYLFRKEGQNVTLSCEQNLNHDAMYWYRQDPGQGLRLIYYSQIVNDFQKGDIAEGYSVSREKKESFPLTVTSAQKNPTAFYLCASSIDSFTGELFFGEGSRLTVL.

The chain is built from TRBV7-2 and TRBJ2-7, with 7 bases matching TRBD2. The CDR3 is 13 amino acids. With V trimmed by 10 bases and J by 3 bases, 9 bases remained unmatched. The V gene's germline CDR1 is SGHTA and CDR2 FQGNSA. The CDR3 sequence: CATRRTSIYEQYF. In DNA form, the CDR3 reads TGTGCCACCCGGAGGACTAGTATCTACGAGCAGTACTTC.

This clone was observed a single time. The chain links TRBV5-1 to TRBJ2-7; TRBD1 is a possible D gene (5 bases). The CDR3 extends over 18 amino acids. V was pared by 0 bases and J by 3 bases, with 22 bases between. Germline V CDR1 and CDR2: SGHRS, YFSETQ. The CDR3 spells CASSLVAGQLVPFYEQYF. DNA for the CDR3: TGCGCCAGCAGCTTGGTTGCAGGGCAGTTAGTCCCCTTCTACGAGCAGTACTTC.

The J gene is TRBJ2-1, the V gene TRBV15; the D gene is possibly TRBD1 (6 bases). CDR3 length: 16 residues. Germline V gene sequence: CDR1 LNHNV, CDR2 YYDKDF (reference sequence). The germline V and J ends were trimmed by 0 bases and 6 bases, with 15 bases remaining between them. In nucleotides, the CDR3 is TGTGCCACCAGCAGAGATCTCAGGGGACGGGGCAATGAGCAGTTCTTC. This encodes CATSRDLRGRGNEQFF.

J is TRBJ1-4 and V is TRBV5-1, with D possibly TRBD1 on 5 matching bases. CDR3 length equals 15 residues. Trimming pared 0 bases from V and 5 bases from J, leaving 11 bases between. CDR1 SGHRS and CDR2 YFSETQ come from the germline V gene. The CDR3 loop reads CASSLAGQGNEKLFF. CDR3 sequence (DNA): TGCGCCAGCAGCTTGGCAGGCCAGGGCAATGAAAAACTGTTTTTT.

V and J are TRBV9 and TRBJ2-3, with D possibly being TRBD1 or TRBD2 (6 bases each). Germline-derived CDR1 and CDR2 are SGDLS and YYNGEE. V shed 3 bases and J shed 7 bases, with 21 bases lying between them. CDR3 length: 16 amino acids. CDR3 coding DNA: TGTGCCAGCAGCGCCCACTCCGGGGGCCAGGTAAATACGCAGTATTTT. Its protein is CASSAHSGGQVNTQYF.

In this sample, this clone turned up many times. The chain has TRBV19 and TRBJ1-2; 7 bases agree with TRBD1. Germline CDR1 is LNHDA and CDR2 is SQIVND (reference sequence). CDR3 size: 15 residues. J gave up 4 bases and V 6 bases, and 11 bases lay outside the gene matches. CDR3 in amino acids: CASSDIVTGVYGYTF. As DNA, the CDR3 is TGTGCCAGTAGCGATATTGTTACAGGGGTCTATGGCTACACCTTC.

This clone showed up just a few times. The J gene is TRBJ1-2, the V gene TRBV19; unclear D gene. The CDR3 is 14 residues long. Germline CDR1 LNHDA, CDR2 SQIVND (reference sequence). V lost 6 bases, J lost 2 bases, and 13 bases lay in between. The CDR3 spells CASRNTDFNYGYTF. CDR3 nucleotides: TGTGCCAGTAGGAATACAGACTTCAACTATGGCTACACCTTC.

The chain employs TRBV9 and TRBJ2-7; D unclear. V lost 1 base, J lost 5 bases, and 19 bases lay in between. The CDR3 is made up of 16 amino acids. Per germline, CDR1 SGDLS and CDR2 YYNGEE. The CDR3 here is CASSVREAVGFDEQYF. The CDR3 DNA reads TGTGCCAGCAGCGTAAGAGAGGCAGTGGGGTTCGACGAGCAGTACTTC.

This chain links TRBV2 with TRBJ2-7; maybe TRBD2 (6 bases). V lost 6 bases and J lost 3, with 12 bases in between. This CDR3 has 13 amino acids. Germline CDR1 SNHLY, CDR2 FYNNEI. CDR3 loop: CASRPGLIYEQYF. CDR3 nucleotide sequence: TGTGCCAGCAGGCCCGGACTAATCTACGAGCAGTACTTC.

This chain joins TRBV28 and TRBJ2-5; weak D call: TRBD1 (6 bases). This CDR3 region has 15 residues. V lost 3 bases and J lost 4, with 15 bases in between. In germline, CDR1 is MDHEN, CDR2 SYDVKM. The CDR3 loop reads CASSFLPGVRETQYF. The CDR3 DNA sequence: TGTGCCAGCAGTTTCCTTCCAGGGGTGCGAGAGACCCAGTACTTC.

This clone was counted only a few times. This sequence joins TRBV9 and TRBJ1-2; D remains unclear. CDR1 is SGDLS, CDR2 YYNGEE, per germline. Trimming shortened V by 0 bases and J by 7 bases, and 4 bases separated the two germline ends. CDR3 size: 11 residues. The CDR3 reads CASSVAPGYTF. The CDR3, as DNA: TGTGCCAGCAGCGTAGCTCCTGGCTACACCTTC.

V usage is TRBV6-1 and J usage is TRBJ2-3; maybe TRBD1 (7 bases). The CDR3 is 15 residues long. The V end lost 2 bases, the J end lost 4 bases, and 13 bases lay between the germline ends. CDR1 MNHNS and CDR2 SASEGT come from the germline V gene. The CDR3 sequence: CASSESGGGADTQYF. The CDR3 region has the DNA TGTGCCAGCAGTGAATCAGGAGGGGGCGCAGATACGCAGTATTTT.

The rearrangement links TRBV19 to TRBJ1-3; D ambiguous. This CDR3 contains 14 residues. V lost 7 bases and J 2 bases, leaving 12 bases between the germline ends. Germline CDR1 reads LNHDA; CDR2 reads SQIVND (reference sequence). The CDR3 region is CASIADRTGNTIYF. The CDR3 DNA follows: TGTGCCAGTATTGCCGACCGCACTGGAAACACCATATATTTT.

CDR3 bases: TGTGCCAGTAGGACAGACCGTGACTATGGCTACACCTTC. This encodes CASRTDRDYGYTF. This sequence joins TRBV19 and TRBJ1-2, with D possibly TRBD1 on 5 matching bases. Germline CDR1 and CDR2: LNHDA and SQIVND (reference sequence). Trimming left V 6 bases short and J 3 bases short, with 11 bases between. This CDR3 spans 13 amino acids.

The chain recombines TRBV10-3 with TRBJ2-7; TRBD1 or TRBD2 may be the D gene (5 bases each). The germline V and J ends were trimmed by 2 bases and 1 base, with 9 bases remaining between them. This CDR3 spans 14 amino acids. The germline V gene encodes CDR1 ENHRY and CDR2 SYGVKD. CDR3 coding DNA: TGTGCCATCAGTGAGGAGGGGTTGTCCTACGAGCAGTACTTC. Amino acid sequence: CAISEEGLSYEQYF.

This clone was recorded a few times. The rearrangement joins TRBV7-2 to TRBJ1-2; D is uncertain. Trimming left V 3 bases short and J 1 base short, with 3 bases between. The V gene's germline CDR1 is SGHTA and CDR2 FQGNSA. The CDR3 is made up of 12 amino acids. CDR3 amino acids: CASSFVNYGYTF. The CDR3 coding sequence is TGTGCCAGCAGCTTTGTTAACTATGGCTACACCTTC.

This clone was seen a few times. The rearrangement uses TRBV5-4 and TRBJ2-3; TRBD2 agrees at 14 bases. Losses at the gene ends were 3 bases for V and 4 bases for J; bases not matched to a gene: 7. This CDR3 has 17 amino acids. Germline CDR1 is SGHNT and CDR2 is YYREEE (reference sequence). The CDR3 DNA sequence: TGTGCCAGCAGCTGGGGACTAGCGGGAGTTAGAGCAGATACGCAGTATTTT. Protein product: CASSWGLAGVRADTQYF.

The chain has TRBV5-1 and TRBJ2-1, with 8 bases matching TRBD2. V shed 2 bases and J 5 bases; nucleotides not matched to a gene: 3. Germline V gene data show CDR1 as SGHRS and CDR2 as YFSETQ. CDR3 length: 14 residues. Here the CDR3 reads CASSFSGGHNEQFF. The DNA for the CDR3 is TGCGCCAGCAGCTTCTCGGGAGGGCACAATGAGCAGTTCTTC.

This clone showed up just a few times. V usage is TRBV30 and J usage is TRBJ1-2; 7 positions agree with TRBD1. CDR3 length: 11 residues. Germline V gene data show CDR1 as GTSNPN and CDR2 as SVGIG (reference sequence). Trimming cost V 4 bases and J 4 bases; bases outside gene matches: 0. CDR3 bases: TGTGCCTGGACAGGGGGCTATGGCTACACCTTC. As protein: CAWTGGYGYTF.

The chain joins TRBV18 to TRBJ1-5; TRBD1 is a possible D gene (5 bases). Germline V gives CDR1 KGHSH, CDR2 LQKENI. V dropped 3 bases and J dropped 7 bases, with 13 bases sitting between them. The CDR3 is 14 amino acids. CDR3 sequence: CASSPFRGEQPQHF. The CDR3 bases are TGTGCCAGCTCACCTTTCCGGGGGGAGCAGCCCCAGCATTTT.

The rearrangement joins TRBV4-2 to TRBJ1-5, with TRBD1 matching 9 bases. This CDR3 has 16 residues. From germline, CDR1 is LGHNA and CDR2 YNFKEQ. The J segment lost 4 bases and the V segment lost 6 bases, leaving 10 bases of the junction unmatched. The chain's CDR3 is CASSREQGAGNQPQHF. The CDR3, as DNA: TGTGCCAGCAGTCGGGAACAGGGGGCAGGGAATCAGCCCCAGCATTTT.